This T cell receptor (beta chain) derives from a study of T cells in Graves' hyperthyroidism and ophthalmopathy (dated by TCRdb to about 2019). Notes on the research overall: Peripheral blood was sampled at the time of initial diagnosis, prior to any treatment. A discovery cohort of approximately 97 patients, approximately 45 with Graves' ophthalmopathy and under 60 with stable Graves' hyperthyroidism, was used to find distinguishing TCR V-J signatures. Prospective prediction of ophthalmopathy was tested in an independent validation cohort of fewer than 20 hyperthyroidism patients and 17 patients who later progressed to ophthalmopathy. The roughly 90 discovery patients were divided at random into training and test sets in a 7:3 ratio. The study also compared thyroid tissue and blood T-cell repertoires from roughly 6 Graves' hyperthyroidism patients. After blood sampling, hyperthyroidism patients were treated with methimazole at a starting dose of 30 mg daily, and ophthalmopathy patients were treated with high-dose intravenous methylprednisolone. According to the paper, TCR Vbeta CDR3 sequencing was carried out on about 140 peripheral blood samples, which came from fewer than 50 ophthalmopathy, fewer than 80 hyperthyroidism and some 17 progressor patients.

This clonotype was detected many times. Its antigen is unknown. There are no base qualities to consult, and no much larger clone falls within one base. TCR beta CDR3 regions were amplified from RNA transcripts. The first round of RT-PCR for the TCR CDR3 was performed with the HTBI primer set and the Qiagen OneStep RT-PCR kit. Libraries were constructed in a second round of multiplex PCR, after which size selection and purification were carried out. The libraries were sequenced on an Illumina HiSeq2000 using paired-end 100 bp reads. From the authors' description of their analysis: Raw data were processed with SOAPnuke, discarding reads with adapters, uncalled bases, mean Phred below 15, or no exact constant-primer or identifier match. COPE v1.2.5 was used to merge high-quality paired reads, and clonotypes were defined as unique nucleotide sequences. MiTCR v1.1 was used to align the clonotypes against IMGT TRBV, TRBD and TRBJ reference segments. Analysis was restricted to V-J combinations with a frequency above 0.0001, which covered roughly 99% of repertoires. The TCS score was defined as F50 (clonal expansion) divided by E x V (chaos), with BLOSUM62-based TCRdist calculated between CDR3 peptides within each V-J. Welch's t-statistics and random forest reduced around 550 V-J features to some 14, which were used in a naive Bayes classifier (R e1071). TCRdb reprocessed the public reads (quality trimming at Q25 with fastp, clone calling with MiXCR) and kept in-frame beta chains. Each entry is one CDR3 protein sequence, shown with its most common DNA and genes. TCRdb's processing, not the study's, gives the V and J calls here. This sample comprises some 740,000 distinct CDR3 sequences, 13% to 15% of them detected only once. The ten biggest clones cover approximately 10% of the sample.

A patient counted as having stable Graves' hyperthyroidism if no progression to ophthalmopathy occurred over 18 months of follow-up. Hyperthyroidism patients were aged 18 to 65 years and newly diagnosed, with disease duration of less than 2 months. The study excluded patients with uncontrolled infections, other autoimmune diseases, pregnancy or lactation. Diagnoses were based on clinical symptoms, serum thyroxine and TRAb, thyroid ultrasound and orbital computed tomography. PBMCs were separated from roughly 10 ml of fresh peripheral blood using Ficoll-Paque density gradient centrifugation. Trizol reagent was used to extract total RNA, and RNA quality was then checked on an Agilent 2100 Bioanalyzer. Study-wide conclusions, independent of this receptor: In cross-validation, a model built on a 13 V-J signature told ophthalmopathy apart from stable hyperthyroidism with approximately 91% sensitivity and 81% to 82% specificity, and in testing the same model reached 80%/75%. No statistical method was used to fix the sample size in advance, and group allocation was not hidden from the investigators. During validation, the model predicted progression to ophthalmopathy a median of around six months ahead of onset, with almost 71% sensitivity and less than 85% specificity. Most expanded thyroid clonotypes (frequency above 0.001) were also detected in blood, a finding suggesting that blood repertoires may reflect thyroid immune responses.

The junction shows trimming of 5 bases on V and 5 bases on J, and the gene matches do not reach 8 bases of it. Including cysteine and phenylalanine, the CDR3 has 15 amino acids. Solely the CDR3 DNA is kept, with 45 bases framed from the first base. The germline V gene specifies SGHAT as CDR1 and FQNNGV as CDR2. The rearrangement combines TRBV11-2 with TRBJ2-5; a stretch of 10 junction bases matches TRBD2. The source is a woman aged 18-30 years with Graves' hyperthyroidism. Sequencing was performed on blood. The sequence in DNA is TGTGCCAGCAGCCCGTTCAGCGGGAGGGGGGAGACCCAGTACTTC. Its product reads: CASSPFSGRGETQYF.